The following is a TCR beta chain sequence with its context. Residents of around 24 US areas, aged roughly 18 to 90 years, made up the participants. This entry is derived from a study of blood T cell repertoires in COVID-19. Here immunoSEQ multiplex PCR was the method, and the copy in TCRdb shows in-frame clones only, minus some. The sample records some 150,000 clones, roughly 80% being singletons. The V gene lost 7 bases and the J gene lost 6 bases, with 4 bases spanning the gap. The CDR3 loop spans 10 amino acids. Per germline, CDR1 LGHNT and CDR2 FRNRAP. This receptor was taken from a woman younger than 30 who had been exposed to COVID-19. This chain uses TRBV12-5 with TRBJ2-1; D is ambiguous. Material for sequencing was PBMCs or T cells enriched from blood (not recorded which). CDR3 protein: CASAGNEQFF. The CDR3 DNA sequence: TGTGCTAGTGCCGGCAATGAGCAGTTCTTC.